Sequencing of this T cell receptor (beta chain) was carried out in a study of T cell responses to AZD1222 COVID-19 vaccine. The V end lost 1 base, the J end lost 6 bases, and 13 bases lay between the germline ends. The CDR3 consists of 14 residues. Germline lookup yields CDR1 LGHNA and CDR2 YNFKEQ. Study-level results: The donor group comprised mostly white British people and more females; the analysis possibly underestimated clonal diversity. Repertoire collection took place solely once the T cell response had peaked. Mapped onto spike, vaccine-associated CD4 TCRs spanned it and were dominant at 160-218 and 743-854.

The protocol was immunoSEQ multiplex PCR, while the TCRdb copy is restricted to in-frame clones and leaves out a portion. The sample consists of approximately 90,000 clones, approximately 91% of them appearing once. As to this clone: What it binds is not known.

Specimen: peripheral blood, collected on day 0 of AZD1222 vaccination. The J gene is TRBJ2-7, the V gene TRBV4-2; D uncertain. The TCR comes from an adult in good health. CDR3 sequence reads: CASSQAGLRLEQYF. Written as DNA, the CDR3 is TGTGCCAGCAGCCAAGCAGGTCTTCGGCTCGAGCAGTACTTC.